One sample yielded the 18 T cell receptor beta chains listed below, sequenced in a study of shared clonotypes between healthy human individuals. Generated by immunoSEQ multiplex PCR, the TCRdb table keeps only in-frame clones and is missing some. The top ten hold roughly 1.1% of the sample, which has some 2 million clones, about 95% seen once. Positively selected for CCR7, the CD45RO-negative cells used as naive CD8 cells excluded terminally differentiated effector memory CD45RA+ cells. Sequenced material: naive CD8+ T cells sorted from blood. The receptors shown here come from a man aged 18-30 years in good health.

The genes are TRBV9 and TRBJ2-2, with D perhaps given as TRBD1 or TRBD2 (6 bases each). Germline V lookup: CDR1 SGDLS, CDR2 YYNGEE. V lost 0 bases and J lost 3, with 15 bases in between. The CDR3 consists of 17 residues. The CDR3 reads CASSVDGSGGDTGELFF. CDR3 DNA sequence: TGTGCCAGCAGCGTAGATGGATCCGGGGGCGACACCGGGGAGCTGTTTTTT.

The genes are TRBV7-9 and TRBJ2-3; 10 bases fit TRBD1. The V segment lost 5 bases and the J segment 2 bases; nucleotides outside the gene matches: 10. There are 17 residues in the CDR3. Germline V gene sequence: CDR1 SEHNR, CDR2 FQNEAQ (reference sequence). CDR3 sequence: CASSPNLDRGITDTQYF. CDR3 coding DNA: TGTGCCAGCAGCCCAAACCTGGACAGGGGGATCACAGATACGCAGTATTTT.

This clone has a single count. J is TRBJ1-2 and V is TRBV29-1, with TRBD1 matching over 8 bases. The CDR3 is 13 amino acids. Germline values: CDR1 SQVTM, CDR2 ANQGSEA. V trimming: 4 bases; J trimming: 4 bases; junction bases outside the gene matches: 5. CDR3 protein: CSVGTGTSYGYTF. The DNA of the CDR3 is TGCAGCGTTGGGACAGGGACGAGCTATGGCTACACCTTC.

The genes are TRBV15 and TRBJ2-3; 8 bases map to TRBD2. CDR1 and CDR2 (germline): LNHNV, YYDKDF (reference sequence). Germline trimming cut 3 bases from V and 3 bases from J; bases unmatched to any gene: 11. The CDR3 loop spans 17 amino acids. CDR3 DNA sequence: TGTGCCACCAGCAGCCCGAGTGGACCGGGAGGGACAGATACGCAGTATTTT. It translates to CATSSPSGPGGTDTQYF.

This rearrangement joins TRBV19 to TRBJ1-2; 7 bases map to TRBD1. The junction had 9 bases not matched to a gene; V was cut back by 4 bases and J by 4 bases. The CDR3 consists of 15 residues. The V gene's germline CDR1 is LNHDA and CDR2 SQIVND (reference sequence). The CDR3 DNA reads TGTGCCAGTAGTAAAGACAGGGAAGGAAGCTATGGCTACACCTTC. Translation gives CASSKDREGSYGYTF.

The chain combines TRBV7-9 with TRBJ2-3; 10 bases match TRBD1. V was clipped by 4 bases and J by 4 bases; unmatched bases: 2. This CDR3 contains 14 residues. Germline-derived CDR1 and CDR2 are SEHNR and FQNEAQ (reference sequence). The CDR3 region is CASSSTGGSDTQYF. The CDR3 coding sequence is TGTGCCAGCAGCTCGACAGGGGGCTCAGATACGCAGTATTTT.

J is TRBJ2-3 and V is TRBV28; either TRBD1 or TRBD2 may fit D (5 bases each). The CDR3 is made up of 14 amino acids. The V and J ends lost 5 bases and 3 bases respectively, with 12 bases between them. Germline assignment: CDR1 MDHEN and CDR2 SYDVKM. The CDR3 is CASSRGGRTDTQYF. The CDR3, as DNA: TGTGCCAGCAGTCGGGGCGGAAGGACAGATACGCAGTATTTT. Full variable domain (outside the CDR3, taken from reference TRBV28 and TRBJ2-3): DVKVTQSSRYLVKRTGEKVFLECVQDMDHENMFWYRQDPGLGLRLIYFSYDVKMKEKGDIPEGYSVSREKKERFSLILESASTNQTSMYLCASSRGGRTDTQYFGPGTRLTVL.

This CDR3 reads CASSLARLAGQETQYF. The DNA for the CDR3 is TGTGCCAGCAGCTTAGCTAGACTAGCGGGCCAAGAGACCCAGTACTTC. The V call is TRBV7-9, the J call TRBJ2-5, with 10 bases aligning to TRBD2. In germline, CDR1 is SEHNR, CDR2 FQNEAQ (reference sequence). CDR3 length equals 16 residues. Trimming removed 0 bases from V and 1 base from J; junction bases left unmatched: 2. The full variable domain, with the rest looked up from reference TRBV7-9 and TRBJ2-5, is DTGVSQNPRHKITKRGQNVTFRCDPISEHNRLYWYRQTLGQGPEFLTYFQNEAQLEKSRLLSDRFSAERPKGSFSTLEIQRTEQGDSAMYLCASSLARLAGQETQYFGPGTRLLVL.

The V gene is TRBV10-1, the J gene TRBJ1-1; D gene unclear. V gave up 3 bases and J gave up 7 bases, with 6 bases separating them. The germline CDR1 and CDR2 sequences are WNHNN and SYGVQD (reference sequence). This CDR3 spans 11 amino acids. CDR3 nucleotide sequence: TGCGCCAGCAGTGACGGTAGTGAAGCTTTCTTT. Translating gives CASSDGSEAFF.

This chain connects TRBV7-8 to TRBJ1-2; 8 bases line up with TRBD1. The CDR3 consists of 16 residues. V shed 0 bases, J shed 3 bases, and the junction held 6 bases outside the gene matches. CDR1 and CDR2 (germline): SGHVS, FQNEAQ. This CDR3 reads CASSLARTGGDYGYTF. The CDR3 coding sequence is TGTGCCAGCAGCTTAGCGCGCACAGGGGGGGACTATGGCTACACCTTC.

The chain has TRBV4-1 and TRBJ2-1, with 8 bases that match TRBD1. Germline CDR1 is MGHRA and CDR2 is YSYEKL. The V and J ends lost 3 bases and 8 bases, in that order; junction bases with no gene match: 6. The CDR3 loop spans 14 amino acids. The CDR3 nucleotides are TGCGCCAGCAGCCAGCGACAGGGGCCGGATGAGCAGTTCTTC. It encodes CASSQRQGPDEQFF.

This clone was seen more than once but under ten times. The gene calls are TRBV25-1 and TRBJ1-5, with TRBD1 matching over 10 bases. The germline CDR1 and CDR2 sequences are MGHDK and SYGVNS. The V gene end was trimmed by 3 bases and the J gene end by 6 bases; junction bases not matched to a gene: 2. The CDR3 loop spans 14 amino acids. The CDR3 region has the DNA TGTGCCAGCAGTGAGACAGGGGGCATTCAGCCCCAGCATTTT. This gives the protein CASSETGGIQPQHF.

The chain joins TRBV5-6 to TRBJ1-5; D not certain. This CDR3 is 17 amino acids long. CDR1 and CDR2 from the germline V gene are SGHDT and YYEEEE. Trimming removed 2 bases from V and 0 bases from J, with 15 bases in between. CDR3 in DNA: TGTGCCAGCAGCTTATTAGCGGCAGAACTTAGCAATCAGCCCCAGCATTTT. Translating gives CASSLLAAELSNQPQHF.

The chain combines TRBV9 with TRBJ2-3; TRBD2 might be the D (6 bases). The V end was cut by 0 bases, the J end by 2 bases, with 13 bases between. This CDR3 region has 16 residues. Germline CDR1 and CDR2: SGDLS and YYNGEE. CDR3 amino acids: CASSVVAGTYTDTQYF. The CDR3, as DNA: TGTGCCAGCAGCGTAGTGGCGGGGACTTACACAGATACGCAGTATTTT.

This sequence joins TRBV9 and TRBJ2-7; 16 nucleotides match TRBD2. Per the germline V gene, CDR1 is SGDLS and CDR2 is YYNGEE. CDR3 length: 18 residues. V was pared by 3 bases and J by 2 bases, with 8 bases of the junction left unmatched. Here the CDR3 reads CASSEGTSGGAGPYEQYF. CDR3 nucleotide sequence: TGTGCCAGCAGCGAGGGGACTAGCGGGGGGGCTGGCCCCTACGAGCAGTACTTC.

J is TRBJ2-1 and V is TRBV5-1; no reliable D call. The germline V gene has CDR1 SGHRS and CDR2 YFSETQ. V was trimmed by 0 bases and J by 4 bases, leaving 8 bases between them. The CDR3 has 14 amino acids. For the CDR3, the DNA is TGCGCCAGCAGCTTGGACTCTCCGTACAATGAGCAGTTCTTC. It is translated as CASSLDSPYNEQFF.

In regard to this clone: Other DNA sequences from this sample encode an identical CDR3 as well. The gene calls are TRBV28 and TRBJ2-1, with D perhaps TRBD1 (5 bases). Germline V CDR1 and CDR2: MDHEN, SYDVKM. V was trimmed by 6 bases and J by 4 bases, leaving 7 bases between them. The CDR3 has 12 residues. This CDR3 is CASSPGYNEQFF. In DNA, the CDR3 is TGTGCCAGCAGCCCAGGGTACAATGAGCAGTTCTTC.

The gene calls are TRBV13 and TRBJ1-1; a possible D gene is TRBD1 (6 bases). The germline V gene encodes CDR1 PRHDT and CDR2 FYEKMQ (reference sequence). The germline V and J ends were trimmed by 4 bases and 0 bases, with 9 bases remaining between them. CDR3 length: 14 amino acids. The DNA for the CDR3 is TGTGCCAGCAGCTCAGGGGCCCTGAACACTGAAGCTTTCTTT. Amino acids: CASSSGALNTEAFF.